Given below is one T cell receptor (beta chain) in context. Its target is unknown. This sample was included in a study of cytomegalovirus exposure and HLA in healthy donors. Amplification used 60 Vbeta primers and 13 Jbeta primers. Some clones are missing from TCRdb's copy, which holds only in-frame ones; the method was immunoSEQ multiplex PCR. Altogether 150,000 to 200,000 clones are present, roughly four fifths being singletons, with the ten largest covering around 4.7%. General study findings and limits: When analyzed later, the rates of TCR association showed variation by HLA locus, with DRB1 the most and HLA-C the fewest. Accounts indicate the classifier identified cytomegalovirus status with strong specificity and sensitivity. The authors listed 164 TCR beta chains as cytomegalovirus-associated.

The V segment lost 5 bases and the J segment 5 bases; nucleotides outside the gene matches: 6. Germline V gene sequence: CDR1 SGHAT, CDR2 FQDESV (reference sequence). This CDR3 spans 13 amino acids. The sample taken for sequencing was PBMCs. This sequence joins TRBV11-1 and TRBJ2-7, with 7 bases matching TRBD1. The receptor was isolated from a woman in her late teens or twenties in good health and CMV-seropositive. CDR3 sequence reads: CASSRGTVDEQYF. The CDR3 DNA reads TGTGCCAGCAGCAGGGGGACAGTAGACGAGCAGTACTTC.